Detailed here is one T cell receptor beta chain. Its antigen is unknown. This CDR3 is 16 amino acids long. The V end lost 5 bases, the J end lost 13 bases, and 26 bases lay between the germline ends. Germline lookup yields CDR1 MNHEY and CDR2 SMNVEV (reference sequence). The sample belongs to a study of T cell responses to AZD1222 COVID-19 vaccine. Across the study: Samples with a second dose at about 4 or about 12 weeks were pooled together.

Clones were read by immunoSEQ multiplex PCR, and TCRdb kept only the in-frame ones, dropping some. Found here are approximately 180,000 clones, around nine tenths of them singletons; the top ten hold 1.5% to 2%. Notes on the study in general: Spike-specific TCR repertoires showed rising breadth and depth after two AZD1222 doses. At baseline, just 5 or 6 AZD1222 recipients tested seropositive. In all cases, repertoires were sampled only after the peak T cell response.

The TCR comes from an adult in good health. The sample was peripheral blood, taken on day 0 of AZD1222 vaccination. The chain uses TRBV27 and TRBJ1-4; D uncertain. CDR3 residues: CASSPRGGNEKLGLFF. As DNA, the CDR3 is TGTGCCAGCAGTCCTCGGGGTGGAAATGAAAAATTGGGACTGTTTTTT. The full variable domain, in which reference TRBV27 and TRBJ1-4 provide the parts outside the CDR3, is EAQVTQNPRYLITVTGKKLTVTCSQNMNHEYMSWYRQDPGLGLRQIYYSMNVEVTDKGDVPEGYKVSRKEKRNFPLILESPSPNQTSLYFCASSPRGGNEKLGLFFGSGTQLSVL.